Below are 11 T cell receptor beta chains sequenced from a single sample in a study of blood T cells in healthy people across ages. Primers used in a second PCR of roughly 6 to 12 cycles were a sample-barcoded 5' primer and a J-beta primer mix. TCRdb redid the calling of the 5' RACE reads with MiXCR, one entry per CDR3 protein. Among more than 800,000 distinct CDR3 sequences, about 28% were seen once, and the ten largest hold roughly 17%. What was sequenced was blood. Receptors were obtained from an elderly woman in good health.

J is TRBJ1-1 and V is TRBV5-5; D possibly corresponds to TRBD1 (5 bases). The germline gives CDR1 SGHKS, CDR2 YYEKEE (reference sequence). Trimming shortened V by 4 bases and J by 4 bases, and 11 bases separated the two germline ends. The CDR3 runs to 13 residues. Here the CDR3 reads CASSPDIFTEAFF. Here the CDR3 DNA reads TGTGCCAGCAGCCCGGACATTTTCACTGAAGCTTTCTTT. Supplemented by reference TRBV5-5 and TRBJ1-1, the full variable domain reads DAGVTQSPTHLIKTRGQQVTLRCSPISGHKSVSWYQQVLGQGPQFIFQYYEKEERGRGNFPDRFSARQFPNYSSELNVNALLLGDSALYLCASSPDIFTEAFFGQGTRLTVV.

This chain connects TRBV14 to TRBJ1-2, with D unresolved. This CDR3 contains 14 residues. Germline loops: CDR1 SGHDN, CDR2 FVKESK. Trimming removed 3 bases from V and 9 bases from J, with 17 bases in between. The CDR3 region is CASSHLYRAMSYTF. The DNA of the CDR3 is TGTGCCAGCAGCCACCTCTACAGAGCGATGAGCTACACCTTC.

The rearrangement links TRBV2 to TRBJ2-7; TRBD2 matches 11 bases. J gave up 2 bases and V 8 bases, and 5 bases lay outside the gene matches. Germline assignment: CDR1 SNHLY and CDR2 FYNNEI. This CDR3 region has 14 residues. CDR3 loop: CASELAGATYEQYF. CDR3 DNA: TGTGCCAGCGAACTAGCGGGGGCCACCTACGAGCAGTACTTC.

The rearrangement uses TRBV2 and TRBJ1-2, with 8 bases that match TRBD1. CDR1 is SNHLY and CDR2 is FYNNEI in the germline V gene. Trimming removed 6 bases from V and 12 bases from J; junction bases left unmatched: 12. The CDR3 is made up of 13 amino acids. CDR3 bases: TGTGCCAGCAGAGTGGACAGGGAAGAACGGAACACCTTC. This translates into CASRVDREERNTF.

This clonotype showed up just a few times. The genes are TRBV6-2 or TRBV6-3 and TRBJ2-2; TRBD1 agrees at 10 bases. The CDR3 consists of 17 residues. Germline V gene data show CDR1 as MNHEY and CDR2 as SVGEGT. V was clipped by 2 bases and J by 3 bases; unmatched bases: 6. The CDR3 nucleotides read TGTGCCAGCAGTTACGTGACAGGGGGCGCGGACACCGGGGAGCTGTTTTTT. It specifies CASSYVTGGADTGELFF.

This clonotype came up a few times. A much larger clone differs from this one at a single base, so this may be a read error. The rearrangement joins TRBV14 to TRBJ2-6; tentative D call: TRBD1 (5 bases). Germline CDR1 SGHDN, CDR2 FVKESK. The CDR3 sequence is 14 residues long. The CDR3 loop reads CASSQLSGANVRTF. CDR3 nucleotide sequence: TGTGCCAGCAGCCAACTCTCTGGGGCCAACGTCCGGACTTTC. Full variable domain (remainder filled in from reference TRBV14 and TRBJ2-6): EAGVTQFPSHSVIEKGQTVTLRCDPISGHDNLYWYRRVMGKEIKFLLHFVKESKQDESGMPNNRFLAERTGGTYSTLKVQPAELEDSGVYFCASSQLSGANVRTFGAGSRLTVL.

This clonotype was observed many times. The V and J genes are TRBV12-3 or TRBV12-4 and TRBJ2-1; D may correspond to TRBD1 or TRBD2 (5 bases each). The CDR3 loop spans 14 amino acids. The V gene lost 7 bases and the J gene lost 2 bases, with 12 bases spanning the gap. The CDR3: CASTSWGTYNEQFF. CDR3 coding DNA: TGTGCCAGCACCTCTTGGGGGACCTACAATGAGCAGTTCTTC.

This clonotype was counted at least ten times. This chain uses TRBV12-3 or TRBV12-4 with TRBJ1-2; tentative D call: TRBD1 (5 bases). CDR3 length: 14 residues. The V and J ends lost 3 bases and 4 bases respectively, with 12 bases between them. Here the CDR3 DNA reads TGTGCCAGCAGTTTGGCCGAGCAGGGCTATGGCTACACCTTC. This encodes CASSLAEQGYGYTF.

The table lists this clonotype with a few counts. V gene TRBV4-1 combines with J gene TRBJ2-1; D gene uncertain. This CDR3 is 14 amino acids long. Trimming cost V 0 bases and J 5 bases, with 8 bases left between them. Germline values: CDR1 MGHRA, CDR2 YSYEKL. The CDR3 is CASSQDWMNNEQFF. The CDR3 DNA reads TGCGCCAGCAGCCAAGATTGGATGAACAATGAGCAGTTCTTC.

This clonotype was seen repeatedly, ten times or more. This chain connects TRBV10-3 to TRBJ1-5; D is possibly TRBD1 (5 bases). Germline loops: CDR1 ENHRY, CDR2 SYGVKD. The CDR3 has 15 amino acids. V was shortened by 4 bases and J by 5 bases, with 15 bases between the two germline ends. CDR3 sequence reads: CAISVLRGEDQPQHF. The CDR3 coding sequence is TGTGCCATCAGTGTGCTTCGGGGGGAGGATCAGCCCCAGCATTTT.

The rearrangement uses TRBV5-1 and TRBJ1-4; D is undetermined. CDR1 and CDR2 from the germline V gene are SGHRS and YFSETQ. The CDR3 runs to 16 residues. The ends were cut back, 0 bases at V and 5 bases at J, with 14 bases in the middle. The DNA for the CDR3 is TGCGCCAGCAGCTTGGCCAGTCGGAAGTCGAATGAAAAACTGTTTTTT. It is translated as CASSLASRKSNEKLFF.